The 28 T cell receptor beta chains presented below share a single source sample, sequenced in a study of blood T cell repertoires in COVID-19. Here immunoSEQ multiplex PCR was the method, and the copy in TCRdb shows in-frame clones only, minus some. The sample holds about 97,000 clones, almost 95% seen once. The source material was peripheral blood. The origin of the receptors is a man in his fifties with active COVID-19.

The chain is built from TRBV19 and TRBJ2-7; unclear D gene. CDR1 is LNHDA and CDR2 is SQIVND in the germline V gene (reference sequence). V was trimmed by 7 bases and J by 11 bases, leaving 15 bases between them. The CDR3 has 11 residues. CDR3 nucleotides: TGTGCCAGTACCCCGACGGAGAAGGAGTACTTC. The encoded protein is CASTPTEKEYF.

The chain carries TRBV11-2 and TRBJ2-2; the D gene is possibly TRBD1 (6 bases). There are 15 residues in the CDR3. Trimming removed 5 bases at V and 5 bases at J, with 15 bases between. Germline V lookup: CDR1 SGHAT, CDR2 FQNNGV. CDR3 sequence reads: CASSVGTSGTGELFF. Here the CDR3 DNA reads TGTGCCAGCAGCGTAGGGACATCGGGTACCGGGGAGCTGTTTTTT.

The chain links TRBV7-2 to TRBJ2-5; tentative D call: TRBD1 (6 bases). Germline V gene lookup returns CDR1 SGHTA and CDR2 FQGNSA. This CDR3 contains 14 residues. Trimming stripped 4 bases from V and 1 base from J, with 10 bases between. The CDR3 here is CASSSTTGQETQYF. In DNA, the CDR3 is TGTGCCAGCAGCTCGACGACAGGCCAAGAGACCCAGTACTTC.

The chain employs TRBV28 and TRBJ2-7, with 7 bases identical to TRBD1. This CDR3 region has 14 residues. The V and J ends lost 5 bases and 4 bases, in that order; junction bases with no gene match: 8. Germline CDR1 reads MDHEN; CDR2 reads SYDVKM. The CDR3 is CASSTRDSEYEQYF. For the CDR3, the DNA is TGTGCCAGCAGTACCCGGGACAGCGAGTACGAGCAGTACTTC.

This clone was counted once. This chain connects TRBV2 to TRBJ2-5, with D maybe TRBD1 (5 bases). This CDR3 spans 11 amino acids. V shed 8 bases and J shed 2 bases, with 6 bases lying between them. The germline gives CDR1 SNHLY, CDR2 FYNNEI. This chain's CDR3 is CASRQQETQYF. CDR3 sequence (DNA): TGTGCCAGCCGACAGCAAGAGACCCAGTACTTC.

This clone was observed once. The V gene is TRBV5-6, the J gene TRBJ1-6; 7 nucleotides line up with TRBD1. Germline-derived CDR1 and CDR2 are SGHDT and YYEEEE. The trim removed 4 bases at V and 6 bases at J, leaving 4 bases unmatched. This CDR3 comprises 14 residues. The CDR3, as DNA: TGTGCCAGCAGCCGGGACAGCTTTAATTCACCCCTCCACTTT. Translating gives CASSRDSFNSPLHF.

This chain links TRBV30 with TRBJ1-1; no firm D call. V dropped 0 bases and J dropped 1 base, with 6 bases sitting between them. Germline V gene data show CDR1 as GTSNPN and CDR2 as SVGIG (reference sequence). This CDR3 is 13 amino acids long. CDR3 sequence (DNA): TGTGCCTGGAGTGTAACTGAGAACACTGAAGCTTTCTTT. Its translation is CAWSVTENTEAFF. The variable domain in full, completed from reference TRBV30 and TRBJ1-1, reads SQTIHQWPATLVQPVGSPLSLECTVEGTSNPNLYWYRQAAGRGLQLLFYSVGIGQISSEVPQNLSASRPQDRQFILSSKKLLLSDSGFYLCAWSVTENTEAFFGQGTRLTVV.

This rearrangement joins TRBV28 to TRBJ2-7; 7 nucleotides agree with TRBD1. Germline-derived CDR1 and CDR2 are MDHEN and SYDVKM. The CDR3 contains 14 residues. Germline trimming cut 4 bases from V and 1 base from J; bases unmatched to any gene: 4. The chain's CDR3 is CASSSYRGSYEQYF. The CDR3 coding sequence is TGTGCCAGCAGTTCCTACAGGGGATCCTACGAGCAGTACTTC.

This chain uses TRBV11-2 with TRBJ1-2; no clear D gene. This CDR3 region has 13 residues. Trimming shortened V by 0 bases and J by 8 bases, and 10 bases separated the two germline ends. Germline CDR1 SGHAT, CDR2 FQNNGV. This CDR3 is CASSLDQGRGYTF. As DNA, the CDR3 is TGTGCCAGCAGCTTAGATCAAGGGAGAGGCTACACCTTC.

V gene TRBV30 combines with J gene TRBJ1-6, with 7 bases lining up with TRBD1. The CDR3 totals 14 residues. V dropped 3 bases and J dropped 10; count of bases not matched to a gene: 9. Germline V gene lookup returns CDR1 GTSNPN and CDR2 SVGIG (reference sequence). CDR3 region: CAWSSTGVGSPLHF. The CDR3 DNA follows: TGTGCCTGGAGCAGCACAGGGGTGGGCTCACCCCTCCACTTT.

The V call is TRBV2, the J call TRBJ2-7, with TRBD2 identical over 12 bases. The germline gives CDR1 SNHLY, CDR2 FYNNEI. CDR3 length: 15 amino acids. The ends lost 7 bases at V and 4 bases at J; junction bases unmatched: 8. In DNA, the CDR3 is TGTGCCAGCAAGGCTAGCGGGAGGGCCATTTACGAGCAGTACTTC. Its translation: CASKASGRAIYEQYF.

The genes are TRBV7-9 and TRBJ1-1; no clear D gene. The CDR3 length is 12 residues. V was shortened by 2 bases and J by 7 bases, with 8 bases between the two germline ends. Germline-derived CDR1 and CDR2 are SEHNR and FQNEAQ (reference sequence). The CDR3 DNA is TGTGCCAGCAGCTTAAGCCCGATTGAAGCTTTCTTT. The encoded protein is CASSLSPIEAFF.

The chain couples TRBV6-6 to TRBJ2-1; 9 bases fit TRBD2. The CDR3 sequence is 14 residues long. The germline V gene has CDR1 MNHNY and CDR2 SVGAGI (reference sequence). With V trimmed by 5 bases and J by 10 bases, 9 bases remained unmatched. CDR3 sequence (DNA): TGTGCCAGCAGTCCGACTAGCGGCGGGTTCGAGCAGTTCTTC. It yields the protein CASSPTSGGFEQFF.

V and J are TRBV5-1 and TRBJ2-3; 7 positions match TRBD1. Looked up from germline, CDR1 is SGHRS and CDR2 is YFSETQ. The J segment lost 1 base and the V segment lost 0 bases, leaving 5 bases of the junction unmatched. This CDR3 has 16 residues. The CDR3 sequence is CASSLASTGGTDTQYF. The CDR3 coding sequence is TGCGCCAGCAGCTTGGCTTCCACAGGGGGCACAGATACGCAGTATTTT.

The count of this clone is one. The chain recombines TRBV6-6 with TRBJ2-3; D is undetermined. Germline CDR1 MNHNY, CDR2 SVGAGI (reference sequence). The CDR3 has 12 residues. Trimming took off 5 bases at V and 2 bases at J, with 5 bases between the two ends. The CDR3 coding sequence is TGTGCCAGCAGTAGCGCCACAGATACGCAGTATTTT. Residues: CASSSATDTQYF.

This chain joins TRBV3-1 (or the pseudogene TRBV3-2) and TRBJ2-4; D is perhaps TRBD1 (6 bases). The CDR3 runs 15 residues. V was cut by 4 bases and J by 7 bases, with 17 bases left in between. Germline CDR1 and CDR2: LGHDT and YNNKEL (reference sequence). The CDR3 here is CASSPVTGTVNIQYF. In DNA, the CDR3 is TGTGCCAGCAGCCCAGTGACAGGTACGGTGAACATTCAGTACTTC.

The rearrangement uses TRBV5-4 and TRBJ2-7; 14 nucleotides line up with TRBD2. V dropped 4 bases and J dropped 3; count of bases not matched to a gene: 6. The germline CDR1 and CDR2 sequences are SGHNT and YYREEE (reference sequence). This CDR3 has 16 amino acids. The CDR3 here is CASSEGLAGANYEQYF. CDR3 DNA: TGTGCCAGCAGCGAGGGACTAGCGGGAGCCAACTACGAGCAGTACTTC.

The chain carries TRBV12-3 or TRBV12-4 and TRBJ2-7; TRBD2 might be the D (6 bases). V lost 7 bases and J lost 4, with 11 bases in between. The CDR3 sequence is 12 residues long. The CDR3 reads CASTRDSYEQYF. CDR3 DNA: TGTGCCAGCACCCGGGACTCTTACGAGCAGTACTTC.

V is TRBV28 and J is TRBJ2-1, with 8 positions matching TRBD2. V shed 6 bases, J shed 7 bases, and the junction held 14 bases outside the gene matches. Per the germline V gene, CDR1 is MDHEN and CDR2 is SYDVKM. The CDR3 runs 16 residues. Written as DNA, the CDR3 is TGTGCCAGCAGCTCCAGCCGGAAGCGGGAGCGGAATGAGCAGTTCTTC. It yields the protein CASSSSRKRERNEQFF.

This clone showed up just a few times. The J gene is TRBJ1-6, the V gene TRBV19; TRBD1 agrees at 8 bases. V dropped 4 bases and J dropped 8; count of bases not matched to a gene: 4. The CDR3 is 14 amino acids. In germline, CDR1 is LNHDA, CDR2 SQIVND (reference sequence). The CDR3 spells CASSTGTGYSPLHF. DNA for the CDR3: TGTGCCAGTAGTACCGGGACAGGTTATTCACCCCTCCACTTT.

This chain links TRBV27 with TRBJ1-6, with TRBD1 matching 7 bases. The CDR3 totals 14 residues. Unmatched junction bases numbered 5, after V lost 3 bases and J lost 9 bases. CDR1 MNHEY and CDR2 SMNVEV come from the germline V gene (reference sequence). The DNA for the CDR3 is TGTGCCAGCAGTTTTCAGGGGGTTGCTTCACCCCTCCACTTT. Its protein product is CASSFQGVASPLHF.

J is TRBJ2-3 and V is TRBV7-2; a weak D match, TRBD1 (5 bases). Germline V gene lookup returns CDR1 SGHTA and CDR2 FQGNSA. V lost 2 bases and J lost 2, with 11 bases in between. The CDR3 extends over 15 amino acids. CDR3 region: CASSLLRQFTDTQYF. CDR3 DNA sequence: TGTGCCAGCAGCTTATTAAGACAGTTCACAGATACGCAGTATTTT.

J is TRBJ1-2 and V is TRBV19; TRBD1 is a possible D gene (5 bases). Germline loops: CDR1 LNHDA, CDR2 SQIVND (reference sequence). This CDR3 is 14 amino acids long. Deletions cut 5 bases from V and 4 bases from J, with 14 bases between. CDR3 sequence (DNA): TGTGCCAGTAGTTTTGAGCGGGGCCCCTATGGCTACACCTTC. Its protein product is CASSFERGPYGYTF.

The J gene is TRBJ1-3, the V gene TRBV2; D may be TRBD1 (5 bases). CDR3 length equals 16 residues. Looked up from germline, CDR1 is SNHLY and CDR2 is FYNNEI. The V gene lost 2 bases and the J gene lost 4 bases, with 15 bases spanning the gap. The DNA of the CDR3 is TGTGCCAGCAGTGAACACTTTCGGGGGAAGGGAAACACCATATATTTT. Translating it yields CASSEHFRGKGNTIYF.

The rearrangement uses TRBV2 and TRBJ2-5; D might be TRBD2 (6 bases). Trimming stripped 3 bases from V and 7 bases from J, with 18 bases between. Germline lookup yields CDR1 SNHLY and CDR2 FYNNEI. The CDR3 has 15 residues. The CDR3 is CASSDEAKRAGTQYF. The DNA for the CDR3 is TGTGCCAGCAGTGATGAGGCGAAGCGGGCGGGGACCCAGTACTTC.

V gene TRBV5-6 combines with J gene TRBJ2-1; no clear D. From germline, CDR1 is SGHDT and CDR2 YYEEEE. Trimming removed 4 bases at V and 5 bases at J, with 10 bases between. This CDR3 has 13 residues. The CDR3 DNA reads as TGTGCCAGCAGCCACCAAGAGAACAATGAGCAGTTCTTC. Translation gives CASSHQENNEQFF.

V usage is TRBV28 and J usage is TRBJ1-4, with 7 bases matching TRBD1. The V gene end was trimmed by 4 bases and the J gene end by 8 bases; junction bases not matched to a gene: 16. Looked up from germline, CDR1 is MDHEN and CDR2 is SYDVKM. The CDR3 runs to 17 residues. The CDR3 DNA follows: TGTGCCAGCAGTTCCCATCCGAACAGGGGCCCAACCGAAAAACTGTTTTTT. Translating it yields CASSSHPNRGPTEKLFF.

The chain links TRBV30 to TRBJ1-2; maybe TRBD1 (5 bases). Germline-derived CDR1 and CDR2 are GTSNPN and SVGIG (reference sequence). V lost 2 bases and J 4 bases, leaving 14 bases between the germline ends. CDR3 length equals 14 residues. Written as DNA, the CDR3 is TGTGCCTGGAGTCTCCTGGGGCGCGGCTATGGCTACACCTTC. Residues: CAWSLLGRGYGYTF.